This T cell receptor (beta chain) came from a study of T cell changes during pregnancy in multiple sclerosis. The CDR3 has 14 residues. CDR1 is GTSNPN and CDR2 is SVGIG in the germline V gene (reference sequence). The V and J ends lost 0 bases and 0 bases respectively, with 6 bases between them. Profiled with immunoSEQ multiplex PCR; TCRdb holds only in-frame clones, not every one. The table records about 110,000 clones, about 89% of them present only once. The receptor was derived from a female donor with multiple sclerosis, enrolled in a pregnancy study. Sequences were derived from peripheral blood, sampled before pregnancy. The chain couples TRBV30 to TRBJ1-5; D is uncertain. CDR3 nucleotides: TGTGCCTGGAGTGTTTGGCTTAGCAATCAGCCCCAGCATTTT. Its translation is CAWSVWLSNQPQHF.